A selection of T cell receptor beta chains follows, all from one sample in a study of blood T cell repertoires in COVID-19. Data came from immunoSEQ multiplex PCR; TCRdb stores just in-frame clones and leaves some out. The table has 40,000 to 50,000 clones, around nine tenths seen once. Source material: peripheral blood. The source is a human donor in a cohort sampled during active COVID-19. CDR3s include the opening cysteine and the closing phenylalanine or tryptophan. A D gene is named only where the DNA matches it firmly. Expanded clones are given a class, and other clones once, few, many or no size at all.

CDR3nt	CDR3aa	abundance	d_gene	j_gene	v_gene
TGTGCCAGCAGCACGTGGACAGGATGGAACTATGGCTACACCTTC	CASSTWTGWNYGYTF	.	TRBD1	TRBJ1-2	TRBV11-2
TGTGCCAGCAGTCCGAGGGCTCTTGGAGAAAAACTGTTTTTT	CASSPRALGEKLFF	.	.	TRBJ1-4	TRBV28
TGTGCCAGCAGCCAAGCTGGAGGGGAGACCCAGTACTTC	CASSQAGGETQYF	.	.	TRBJ2-5	TRBV14
TGCGCCAGCAGCTTGGGGACTAGCGGGTATTTCTACCAAGAGACCCAGTACTTC	CASSLGTSGYFYQETQYF	.	TRBD2	TRBJ2-5	TRBV5-1
TGTGCCAGCTCACCGGAGGGAAGCGGCGGGCAGTACTTC	CASSPEGSGGQYF	.	.	TRBJ2-7	TRBV18
TGTGCCAGCAGCGTAGAAGCGACTAGAGGTCATGAGCAGTTCTTC	CASSVEATRGHEQFF	.	.	TRBJ2-1	TRBV9
TGTGCCAGCAGTTTGGATGGAGCTTATAGCAATCAGCCCCAGCATTTT	CASSLDGAYSNQPQHF	few	.	TRBJ1-5	TRBV28
TGCGCCAGCAGTGACGGAGAAGATACGCAGTATTTT	CASSDGEDTQYF	.	.	TRBJ2-3	TRBV10-2
TGTGCCAGCAGCCCCTCCGCGGGAGGGAGGACCGGGGAGCTGTTTTTT	CASSPSAGGRTGELFF	few	TRBD2	TRBJ2-2	TRBV6-6
TGTGCCAGCAGCCTAGTCAGGGGACTACCTGTACCTAGCACAGATACGCAGTATTTT	CASSLVRGLPVPSTDTQYF	once	.	TRBJ2-3	TRBV4-2
TGTGCCAGCAGTACACGACAGGGGAGGGGCACTGAAGCTTTCTTT	CASSTRQGRGTEAFF	.	TRBD1	TRBJ1-1	TRBV27
TGTGCCAGCAGTTTTGCCGGAGACACTGAAGCTTTCTTT	CASSFAGDTEAFF	.	.	TRBJ1-1	TRBV28
TGTGCCAGCAGTGAAGCGCTCGGGGCTGGGGCCAACGTCCTGACTTTC	CASSEALGAGANVLTF	.	.	TRBJ2-6	TRBV6-1
TGTGCCAGCAGTCCTCAGGGAGGTGACGAGCAGTACTTC	CASSPQGGDEQYF	.	.	TRBJ2-7	TRBV11-3
TGTGCCTGGAGTTTGACAGGGAACACTGAAGCTTTCTTT	CAWSLTGNTEAFF	.	.	TRBJ1-1	TRBV30
TGTGCCAGCAGGCCAAGGGACTCGCCGCAGTTCTTC	CASRPRDSPQFF	.	.	TRBJ2-1	TRBV27
TGCGCCAGCAGCCAGGGCGTTAGCGGGAACACCGGGGAGCTGTTTTTT	CASSQGVSGNTGELFF	once	.	TRBJ2-2	TRBV4-1
TGTGCCATCAGGGGGACAGGGGGCAGGACTGAAGCTTTCTTT	CAIRGTGGRTEAFF	.	TRBD1	TRBJ1-1	TRBV10-3
TGTGCCAGCAGCTTTGGGGGGAATAATTCACCCCTCCACTTT	CASSFGGNNSPLHF	once	.	TRBJ1-6	TRBV5-5
TGTGCCAGCCGAAATAGCGGGAGTAACACAGATACGCAGTATTTT	CASRNSGSNTDTQYF	.	TRBD2	TRBJ2-3	TRBV27
TGTGCCAGCAGCCCGACTAGCGGGAGCTTCTACAATGAGCAGTTCTTC	CASSPTSGSFYNEQFF	.	TRBD2	TRBJ2-1	TRBV7-3
TGTGCCAGCAGCGCAGGGACAGTGCCCGAAGCTTTCTTT	CASSAGTVPEAFF	.	TRBD1	TRBJ1-1	TRBV11-2
TGTGCCAGCAGTTTGCAGGGCGGTAATCTGGCCACTGAAGCTTTCTTT	CASSLQGGNLATEAFF	.	.	TRBJ1-1	TRBV27
TGTGCCAGCAGCGCCGGGACTAGCGGGAGGGCCGCGGAGACCCAGTACTTC	CASSAGTSGRAAETQYF	.	TRBD2	TRBJ2-5	TRBV9